This T cell receptor (beta chain) stems from a study of T cells after yellow fever vaccination. Study overall: Preparing low-cell-number fractions relied on SMART-Seq v4 Ultra Low Input. Study-level points and caveats: A weaker but faster secondary response was observed, peaking on day 5 versus 15. FACS-sorted repertoires might harbor abundant contaminating clonotypes from the bulk population.

It was through 5'RACE template switching that TCR cDNA was made, with a universal primer site and UMIs added. TCRdb used MiXCR to reprocess the 5' RACE reads, holding one entry per CDR3 protein. The sample shows over 250,000 distinct CDR3 sequences, 4.1% of them seen only once. The germline V and J ends were trimmed by 10 bases and 6 bases, with 19 bases remaining between them. The CDR3 has 13 residues. The germline gives CDR1 SEHNR, CDR2 FQNEAQ (reference sequence). With respect to this clonotype: The antigen is not known.

This TCR was recovered from a man aged 18 to 29 who received the YFV17D yellow fever vaccine. The sequencing here drew on PBMCs, taken 5 days after the yellow fever booster vaccination. The chain employs TRBV7-9 and TRBJ2-7, with TRBD1 as a possible D gene (6 bases). The CDR3 DNA reads TGTGCCACCGCATACGGGGACACCTCCGAGCAGTACGTC. Translation gives CATAYGDTSEQYV.